This T cell receptor beta chain stems from a study of regulatory T cells in long-lasting Graves disease. The germline V gene has CDR1 SEHNR and CDR2 FQNEAQ (reference sequence). This CDR3 is 14 amino acids long. V lost 1 base to trimming and J lost 8 bases; unmatched junction nucleotides: 7. This clonotype was counted many times. Construction of the TCR beta libraries employed iRepertoire HTBI primers in conjunction with Arm-PCR of CDR3 regions. One entry per CDR3 protein results from TCRdb running MiXCR on the multiplex PCR reads. Among 440,000 or so distinct CDR3 sequences listed, roughly 15% were seen once. Time point indicated: newly diagnosed GD, antithyroid drugs for less than 3 months. PBMCs were the source of the RNA used for TCR sequencing. This sample also belongs to another study, concerning T cells in Graves' hyperthyroidism and ophthalmopathy. That investigation notes: Researchers defined stable Graves' hyperthyroidism as no ophthalmopathy progression within 18 months.

This clonotype was obtained from a woman younger than 45 with Graves disease. The chain has TRBV7-9 and TRBJ1-2, with 7 bases lining up with TRBD1. Sequenced material: peripheral blood mononuclear cells (PBMCs), taken at new diagnosis, from a patient treated with antithyroid drugs. The CDR3 sequence is CASSLGQGGEGYTF. CDR3 coding DNA: TGTGCCAGCAGCTTAGGACAGGGAGGGGAAGGCTACACCTTC.